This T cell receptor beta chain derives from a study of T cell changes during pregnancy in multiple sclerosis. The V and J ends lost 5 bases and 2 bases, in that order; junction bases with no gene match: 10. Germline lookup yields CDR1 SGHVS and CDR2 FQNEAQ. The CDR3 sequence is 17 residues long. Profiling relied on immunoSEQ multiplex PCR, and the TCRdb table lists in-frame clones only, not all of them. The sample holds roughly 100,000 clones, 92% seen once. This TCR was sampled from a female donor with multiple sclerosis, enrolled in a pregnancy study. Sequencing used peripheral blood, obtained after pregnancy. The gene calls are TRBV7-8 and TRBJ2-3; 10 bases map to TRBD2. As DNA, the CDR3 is TGTGCCAGCAGCCCCCGAACTAGCGGGGAGCTCACAGATACGCAGTATTTT. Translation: CASSPRTSGELTDTQYF.